The rows below give T cell receptor beta chains drawn from one sample of a study of a mutant IDH1 vaccine in newly diagnosed glioma. The antigens these receptors bind are not known. Clones were sequenced by immunoSEQ multiplex PCR, and TCRdb holds only the in-frame ones, with some missing. The profile shows around 69,000 clones, more than 85% of them singletons. Sequencing was performed on PBMCs, taken from a glioma patient whose treatment included an IDH1 peptide vaccine. The receptors come from a young man with glioma. The CDR3 runs from the conserved cysteine through the conserved F or W. Fields, in order: D gene, clone size, J gene, V gene, CDR3 protein, CDR3 DNA. A D gene is named only where the DNA matches it firmly. Size tells how often a clone was seen (once, few, many) or the class of an expanded clone, and some rows leave it out.

d_gene: .
abundance: .
j_gene: TRBJ2-1
v_gene: TRBV5-4
CDR3aa: CASSLGGSYNEQFF
CDR3nt: TGTGCCAGCAGCTTGGGTGGTTCCTACAATGAGCAGTTCTTC

d_gene: .
abundance: .
j_gene: TRBJ2-1
v_gene: TRBV2
CDR3aa: CASRYTPRDEQFF
CDR3nt: TGTGCCAGCAGATATACCCCGAGGGATGAGCAGTTCTTC

d_gene: .
abundance: .
j_gene: TRBJ1-1
v_gene: TRBV5-1
CDR3aa: CASSLPVSAGNTEAFF
CDR3nt: TGCGCCAGCAGCTTGCCCGTGAGTGCAGGGAACACTGAAGCTTTCTTT

d_gene: TRBD1
abundance: few
j_gene: TRBJ1-2
v_gene: TRBV6-5
CDR3aa: CASSRDRGDYGYTF
CDR3nt: TGTGCCAGCAGTCGGGACAGGGGAGACTATGGCTACACCTTC

d_gene: .
abundance: .
j_gene: TRBJ2-2
v_gene: TRBV6-5
CDR3aa: CASSVTQGGGGELFF
CDR3nt: TGTGCCAGCAGCGTTACTCAGGGGGGAGGCGGGGAGCTGTTTTTT

d_gene: .
abundance: .
j_gene: TRBJ1-2
v_gene: TRBV19
CDR3aa: CASSMVDRYGYTF
CDR3nt: TGTGCCAGTAGTATGGTTGATCGGTACGGCTACACCTTC

d_gene: .
abundance: .
j_gene: TRBJ2-2
v_gene: TRBV4-1
CDR3aa: CASSQGSVTTGELFF
CDR3nt: TGCGCCAGCAGCCAAGGATCTGTAACCACCGGGGAGCTGTTTTTT

d_gene: .
abundance: .
j_gene: TRBJ2-3
v_gene: TRBV11-3
CDR3aa: CASSFGDSRTDTQYF
CDR3nt: TGTGCCAGCAGCTTTGGCGACAGCCGCACAGATACGCAGTATTTT

d_gene: .
abundance: .
j_gene: TRBJ2-5
v_gene: TRBV6-6
CDR3aa: CASSYGSGGEETQYF
CDR3nt: TGTGCCAGCAGTTACGGTTCCGGGGGCGAAGAGACCCAGTACTTC

d_gene: .
abundance: .
j_gene: TRBJ1-2
v_gene: TRBV27
CDR3aa: CASSVDRGSGYTF
CDR3nt: TGTGCCAGCAGTGTGGACCGGGGGAGTGGCTACACCTTC

d_gene: TRBD1
abundance: .
j_gene: TRBJ1-2
v_gene: TRBV5-1
CDR3aa: CASSPGTGPGYTF
CDR3nt: TGCGCCAGCAGCCCCGGGACAGGGCCTGGCTACACCTTC

d_gene: TRBD2
abundance: .
j_gene: TRBJ2-1
v_gene: TRBV19
CDR3aa: CASSMASGARNEQFF
CDR3nt: TGTGCCAGTAGTATGGCTAGCGGGGCCCGTAATGAGCAGTTCTTC

d_gene: .
abundance: .
j_gene: TRBJ1-5
v_gene: TRBV28
CDR3aa: CASRSVYRVGYQPQHF
CDR3nt: TGTGCCAGCAGATCCGTCTACAGGGTTGGTTATCAGCCCCAGCATTTT

d_gene: .
abundance: .
j_gene: TRBJ1-6
v_gene: TRBV28
CDR3aa: CASSLYPGPNSPLHF
CDR3nt: TGTGCCAGCAGTTTATACCCAGGGCCCAATTCACCCCTCCACTTT

d_gene: .
abundance: once
j_gene: TRBJ2-1
v_gene: TRBV5-4
CDR3aa: CASSFGVDEQFF
CDR3nt: TGTGCCAGCAGCTTTGGGGTCGATGAGCAGTTCTTC

d_gene: .
abundance: once
j_gene: TRBJ2-3
v_gene: TRBV5-1
CDR3aa: CASSLSSDPWADTQYF
CDR3nt: TGCGCCAGCAGCTTGTCATCGGACCCTTGGGCAGATACGCAGTATTTT

d_gene: .
abundance: .
j_gene: TRBJ2-7
v_gene: TRBV11-2
CDR3aa: CASSPDGSYEQYF
CDR3nt: TGTGCCAGCAGCCCGGACGGATCCTACGAGCAGTACTTC

d_gene: .
abundance: .
j_gene: TRBJ1-6
v_gene: TRBV19
CDR3aa: CASALKGSSYNSPLHF
CDR3nt: TGTGCCAGTGCCTTAAAAGGGTCCTCCTATAATTCACCCCTCCACTTT

d_gene: .
abundance: once
j_gene: TRBJ1-2
v_gene: TRBV9
CDR3aa: CASSVAAGDYGYTF
CDR3nt: TGTGCCAGCAGCGTAGCAGCGGGGGACTATGGCTACACCTTC

d_gene: .
abundance: once
j_gene: TRBJ1-5
v_gene: TRBV6-6
CDR3aa: CASSYGLSNQPQHF
CDR3nt: TGTGCCAGCAGTTACGGCCTTAGCAATCAGCCCCAGCATTTT

d_gene: TRBD2
abundance: .
j_gene: TRBJ2-2
v_gene: TRBV9
CDR3aa: CASSVGEGSTGELFF
CDR3nt: TGTGCCAGCAGCGTAGGGGAGGGTTCCACCGGGGAGCTGTTTTTT

d_gene: .
abundance: few
j_gene: TRBJ1-1
v_gene: TRBV28
CDR3aa: CVSFGGLNTEAFF
CDR3nt: TGTGTCTCTTTCGGGGGCCTGAACACTGAAGCTTTCTTT

d_gene: .
abundance: .
j_gene: TRBJ2-7
v_gene: TRBV27
CDR3aa: CASSSLSRTFSYEQYF
CDR3nt: TGTGCCAGCAGTTCCCTATCACGCACCTTCTCCTACGAGCAGTACTTC

d_gene: TRBD2
abundance: .
j_gene: TRBJ2-1
v_gene: TRBV28
CDR3aa: CASSRISGRAYNEQFF
CDR3nt: TGTGCCAGCAGCCGAATAAGCGGGAGGGCCTACAATGAGCAGTTCTTC

d_gene: TRBD2
abundance: .
j_gene: TRBJ2-1
v_gene: TRBV7-3
CDR3aa: CASSVGRAGPHEQFF
CDR3nt: TGTGCCAGCAGCGTCGGGAGGGCCGGGCCCCATGAGCAGTTCTTC

d_gene: .
abundance: .
j_gene: TRBJ2-2
v_gene: TRBV9
CDR3aa: CASSVSAGATGELFF
CDR3nt: TGTGCCAGCAGCGTTTCAGCAGGGGCCACCGGGGAGCTGTTTTTT

d_gene: .
abundance: .
j_gene: TRBJ1-1
v_gene: TRBV30
CDR3aa: CAWSVLVENTEAFF
CDR3nt: TGTGCCTGGAGTGTACTCGTGGAGAACACTGAAGCTTTCTTT

d_gene: .
abundance: .
j_gene: TRBJ1-4
v_gene: TRBV2
CDR3aa: CASREGFSSINEKLFF
CDR3nt: TGTGCCAGCAGGGAGGGTTTCTCGTCAATTAATGAAAAACTGTTTTTT

d_gene: TRBD1
abundance: .
j_gene: TRBJ1-1
v_gene: TRBV19
CDR3aa: CASSPHRGQRDTEAFF
CDR3nt: TGTGCCAGTAGTCCCCACAGGGGGCAAAGGGACACTGAAGCTTTCTTT

d_gene: .
abundance: .
j_gene: TRBJ2-7
v_gene: TRBV27
CDR3aa: CASSPNESYEQYF
CDR3nt: TGTGCCAGCAGCCCCAATGAGTCCTACGAGCAGTACTTC

d_gene: .
abundance: .
j_gene: TRBJ2-5
v_gene: TRBV6-1
CDR3aa: CASSNQETQYF
CDR3nt: TGTGCCAGCAGTAACCAAGAGACCCAGTACTTC

d_gene: .
abundance: once
j_gene: TRBJ2-3
v_gene: TRBV30
CDR3aa: CAWRSRSEWHF
CDR3nt: TGTGCCTGGAGGAGTAGGTCTGAGTGGCATTTT

d_gene: .
abundance: .
j_gene: TRBJ1-4
v_gene: TRBV5-1
CDR3aa: CASSLVGTANEKLFF
CDR3nt: TGCGCCAGCAGCTTGGTCGGGACGGCTAATGAAAAACTGTTTTTT

d_gene: TRBD1
abundance: .
j_gene: TRBJ1-2
v_gene: TRBV6-5
CDR3aa: CASRTQGAQGYTF
CDR3nt: TGTGCCAGCAGGACACAGGGGGCGCAGGGCTACACCTTC

d_gene: .
abundance: .
j_gene: TRBJ2-1
v_gene: TRBV21-1
CDR3aa: CASSKAGTKPNNEQFF
CDR3nt: TGTGCCAGCAGCAAAGCCGGGACTAAACCTAACAATGAGCAGTTCTTC

d_gene: .
abundance: .
j_gene: TRBJ1-2
v_gene: TRBV5-4
CDR3aa: CASSIPGIYGYTF
CDR3nt: TGTGCCAGCAGCATACCAGGAATCTATGGCTACACCTTC

d_gene: TRBD2
abundance: once
j_gene: TRBJ2-3
v_gene: TRBV19
CDR3aa: CASSIFGGGTDTQYF
CDR3nt: TGTGCCAGTAGTATTTTTGGCGGGGGGACAGATACGCAGTATTTT

d_gene: .
abundance: .
j_gene: TRBJ1-5
v_gene: TRBV28
CDR3aa: CASNHGRGQYSNQPQHF
CDR3nt: TGTGCCAGCAACCACGGCAGGGGCCAATATAGCAATCAGCCCCAGCATTTT

d_gene: TRBD2
abundance: once
j_gene: TRBJ2-3
v_gene: TRBV29-1
CDR3aa: CSTTPLAGGVTDTQYF
CDR3nt: TGCAGCACCACCCCACTAGCGGGGGGAGTCACAGATACGCAGTATTTT

d_gene: TRBD1
abundance: few
j_gene: TRBJ2-5
v_gene: TRBV11-1
CDR3aa: CASSLYGRGYQETQYF
CDR3nt: TGTGCCAGCAGCTTATATGGCAGGGGGTACCAAGAGACCCAGTACTTC

d_gene: TRBD1
abundance: .
j_gene: TRBJ1-2
v_gene: TRBV6-6
CDR3aa: CASSPDRANGYTF
CDR3nt: TGTGCCAGCAGTCCCGACAGGGCCAATGGCTACACCTTC

d_gene: .
abundance: once
j_gene: TRBJ1-2
v_gene: TRBV28
CDR3aa: CASSEGSNYGYTF
CDR3nt: TGTGCCAGCAGCGAGGGGAGTAACTATGGCTACACCTTC

d_gene: TRBD1
abundance: .
j_gene: TRBJ1-5
v_gene: TRBV15
CDR3aa: CATSRSGTGKGSNQPQHF
CDR3nt: TGTGCCACCAGCAGATCCGGGACAGGGAAAGGTAGCAATCAGCCCCAGCATTTT

d_gene: .
abundance: medium-sized
j_gene: TRBJ2-2
v_gene: TRBV5-1
CDR3aa: CASKLGTTNTGELFF
CDR3nt: TGCGCCAGCAAGCTGGGCACGACGAACACCGGGGAGCTGTTTTTT

d_gene: TRBD2
abundance: .
j_gene: TRBJ2-3
v_gene: TRBV7-9
CDR3aa: CASSLTELAASTDTQYF
CDR3nt: TGTGCCAGCAGCTTAACAGAACTAGCGGCTAGCACAGATACGCAGTATTTT

d_gene: TRBD1
abundance: .
j_gene: TRBJ2-7
v_gene: TRBV30
CDR3aa: CASLGPGGASYEQYF
CDR3nt: TGTGCCTCTCTAGGACCAGGGGGCGCGTCCTACGAGCAGTACTTC

d_gene: .
abundance: .
j_gene: TRBJ2-1
v_gene: TRBV15
CDR3aa: CATSRDYNEQFF
CDR3nt: TGTGCCACCAGCAGAGACTACAATGAGCAGTTCTTC

d_gene: .
abundance: few
j_gene: TRBJ2-7
v_gene: TRBV5-8
CDR3aa: CASSRLGTTYEQYF
CDR3nt: TGTGCCAGCAGCCGGCTCGGGACAACCTACGAGCAGTACTTC

d_gene: .
abundance: .
j_gene: TRBJ2-6
v_gene: TRBV14
CDR3aa: CASSPRTVTSGANVLTF
CDR3nt: TGTGCCAGCAGCCCCCGGACAGTTACCTCTGGGGCCAACGTCCTGACTTTC

d_gene: .
abundance: .
j_gene: TRBJ2-2
v_gene: TRBV7-2
CDR3aa: CASSPGAPSARTGELFF
CDR3nt: TGTGCCAGCAGCCCAGGGGCACCGAGCGCGCGTACCGGGGAGCTGTTTTTT

d_gene: .
abundance: .
j_gene: TRBJ2-7
v_gene: TRBV20-1
CDR3aa: CSARGSYEQYF
CDR3nt: TGCAGTGCTAGAGGTTCTTACGAGCAGTACTTC